Shown below are 14 T cell receptor beta chains from a single sample sequenced in a study of T cell changes during pregnancy in multiple sclerosis. Generated by immunoSEQ multiplex PCR, the TCRdb table keeps only in-frame clones and is missing some. The profile shows 20,000 to 25,000 clones, around four fifths of them singletons. Specimen: CD8+ T cells from peripheral blood mononuclear cells, collected in the first trimester of pregnancy. The source of these receptors is a female donor in good health, enrolled as a control in a pregnancy study.

This clone was counted only a few times. The chain has TRBV28 and TRBJ1-1; D not resolved. This CDR3 spans 15 amino acids. Trimming pared 6 bases from V and 1 base from J, leaving 15 bases between. CDR1 is MDHEN, CDR2 SYDVKM, per germline. Written as DNA, the CDR3 is TGTGCCAGCAGCCTTCTGAGGCGAGGGAACACTGAAGCTTTCTTT. Its translation is CASSLLRRGNTEAFF.

J is TRBJ1-3 and V is TRBV30; D may be TRBD1 (5 bases). Germline CDR1 reads GTSNPN; CDR2 reads SVGIG (reference sequence). CDR3 length: 10 amino acids. V lost 5 bases and J 11 bases, leaving 10 bases between the germline ends. The CDR3 DNA is TGTGCCTGGGTACAGGATCCCATATATTTT. The encoded protein is CAWVQDPIYF.

This sequence joins TRBV2 and TRBJ2-5; 14 nucleotides agree with TRBD2. This CDR3 has 18 residues. CDR1 and CDR2 from the germline V gene are SNHLY and FYNNEI. V shed 0 bases, J shed 5 bases, and the junction held 8 bases outside the gene matches. Here the CDR3 DNA reads TGTGCCAGCAGTGAAGCTGAGAGACTAGCGGGAGGGCGGGAGACCCAGTACTTC. Its translation: CASSEAERLAGGRETQYF. The complete variable domain, with remaining parts taken from reference TRBV2 and TRBJ2-5, reads EPEVTQTPSHQVTQMGQEVILRCVPISNHLYFYWYRQILGQKVEFLVSFYNNEISEKSEIFDDQFSVERPDGSNFTLKIRSTKLEDSAMYFCASSEAERLAGGRETQYFGPGTRLLVL.

This sequence joins TRBV30 and TRBJ2-6; 8 bases are a match to TRBD1. The V gene end was trimmed by 5 bases and the J gene end by 0 bases; junction bases not matched to a gene: 3. The CDR3 has 15 amino acids. From germline, CDR1 is GTSNPN and CDR2 SVGIG (reference sequence). The DNA of the CDR3 is TGTGCCTGGGGACAGGGTAGCTCTGGGGCCAACGTCCTGACTTTC. Amino acids: CAWGQGSSGANVLTF.

The chain links TRBV10-3 to TRBJ2-1; TRBD2 matches 11 bases. Germline loops: CDR1 ENHRY, CDR2 SYGVKD. This CDR3 spans 15 amino acids. Trimming took 4 bases from V and 6 from J; bases not matched to a gene: 5. CDR3 in DNA: TGTGCCATCAGTGTAAGTCTAGCGGGAGGCAATGAGCAGTTCTTC. Protein: CAISVSLAGGNEQFF.

This clone was picked up one time. The rearrangement joins TRBV29-1 to TRBJ2-1, with a tentative D call TRBD2 (6 bases). V shed 5 bases and J shed 5 bases, with 16 bases lying between them. The V gene's germline CDR1 is SQVTM and CDR2 ANQGSEA. The CDR3 has 14 amino acids. CDR3 sequence: CSVPPTRTHNEQFF. The CDR3 DNA reads TGCAGCGTTCCCCCGACTAGAACCCACAATGAGCAGTTCTTC.

The V call is TRBV6-1, the J call TRBJ2-1; TRBD1 matches at 8 bases. Germline values: CDR1 MNHNS, CDR2 SASEGT. Germline trimming cut 5 bases from V and 1 base from J; bases unmatched to any gene: 4. This CDR3 has 15 amino acids. The CDR3 bases are TGTGCCAGCAGTCTCGACAGGGGTTCCTACAATGAGCAGTTCTTC. Its protein product is CASSLDRGSYNEQFF.

The V gene is TRBV11-2, the J gene TRBJ2-1; TRBD1 might be the D (5 bases). CDR3 size: 13 residues. Germline loops: CDR1 SGHAT, CDR2 FQNNGV. V was trimmed by 0 bases and J by 12 bases, leaving 12 bases between them. The CDR3 sequence is CASSLDQGQGQFF. The CDR3 DNA is TGTGCCAGCAGCTTAGATCAAGGGCAGGGGCAGTTCTTC.

This clone has just one count. The chain combines TRBV27 with TRBJ1-2; unclear D gene. Germline CDR1 reads MNHEY; CDR2 reads SMNVEV (reference sequence). V lost 5 bases to trimming and J lost 8 bases, with 9 bases between them. The CDR3 is made up of 11 amino acids. This CDR3 reads CASSPSRGYTF. The DNA for the CDR3 is TGTGCCAGCAGTCCCTCCCGGGGCTACACCTTC.

The V call is TRBV13, the J call TRBJ2-3; the D gene is possibly TRBD2 (7 bases). CDR1 and CDR2 (germline): PRHDT, FYEKMQ (reference sequence). V was clipped by 6 bases and J by 4 bases, with 17 bases between them. The length of the CDR3 is 15 residues. CDR3 sequence (DNA): TGTGCCAGCAGTCCCGGCGGAGGGGGGGCAGATACGCAGTATTTT. It encodes CASSPGGGGADTQYF.

CDR3: CASRRQGNYGYTF. CDR3 sequence (DNA): TGTGCCAGCAGACGACAGGGAAACTATGGCTACACCTTC. The chain uses TRBV28 and TRBJ1-2; TRBD1 aligns across 7 bases. The CDR3 extends over 13 amino acids. Per germline, CDR1 MDHEN and CDR2 SYDVKM. The junction had 3 bases not matched to a gene; V was cut back by 6 bases and J by 2 bases.

The chain joins TRBV5-1 to TRBJ1-2; D is possibly TRBD1 (5 bases). This CDR3 has 15 residues. Trimming shortened V by 5 bases and J by 8 bases, and 22 bases separated the two germline ends. The germline V gene encodes CDR1 SGHRS and CDR2 YFSETQ. CDR3 region: CASRPPGEMMGGYTF. The CDR3 DNA reads as TGCGCCAGCAGACCTCCGGGGGAAATGATGGGAGGCTACACCTTC.

The rearrangement links TRBV4-3 to TRBJ2-5, with 7 bases matching TRBD1. The CDR3 loop spans 15 amino acids. Per the germline V gene, CDR1 is LGHNA and CDR2 is YSLEER. Trimming took 4 bases from V and 2 from J; bases not matched to a gene: 7. CDR3 DNA: TGCGCCAGCAGCCGCAGCCTACAGGGGCAAGAGACCCAGTACTTC. Residues: CASSRSLQGQETQYF.

The J gene is TRBJ2-1, the V gene TRBV28; 14 bases are a match to TRBD2. Trimming took 5 bases from V and 4 from J; bases not matched to a gene: 7. The length of the CDR3 is 17 residues. Looked up from germline, CDR1 is MDHEN and CDR2 is SYDVKM. The CDR3 sequence is CASSTRLAGGGYNEQFF. In nucleotides, the CDR3 is TGTGCCAGCAGTACAAGACTAGCGGGAGGGGGATACAATGAGCAGTTCTTC.